This T cell receptor (beta chain) was documented in a study of monozygotic twins with inflammatory bowel disease. Eight reactions per sample, run separately, yielded cDNA. Both TCRalpha and TCRbeta cDNA were subjected to two nested PCRs lasting approximately 16 and 10 cycles. TCRdb re-called the 5' RACE reads and catalogs CDR3 proteins one per entry, DNA excluded. The sample holds around 400,000 distinct CDR3 sequences. CDR3 length: 15 amino acids. Germline values: CDR1 SGHRS, CDR2 YFSETQ. This clonotype was obtained from a human donor with ulcerative colitis or Crohn's disease, or a healthy co-twin of an affected twin (not recorded which). Specimen: blood. The J gene is TRBJ2-7, the V gene TRBV5-1; TCRdb names TRBD2, which stays unverified in the absence of DNA. CDR3 amino acids: CASSLAGRAGDEQYF.